The source of this T cell receptor beta chain is a study of CD4+ T cells in melanoma. CDR1 and CDR2 (germline): SGHDT, YYEEEE. Trimming stripped 0 bases from V and 8 bases from J, with 14 bases between. The CDR3 covers 15 residues. The data were produced by immunoSEQ multiplex PCR, yet TCRdb's version contains in-frame clones alone and is incomplete. The table includes about 10,000 clones, 68% detected once. The sequence came from a human donor with melanoma. The source material was cells from a culture (not recorded whether cultured in vitro). V usage is TRBV5-6 and J usage is TRBJ1-4; D gene ambiguous. The chain's CDR3 is CASSLAGPSGEKLFF. CDR3 nucleotides: TGTGCCAGCAGCTTGGCCGGCCCCTCCGGGGAAAAACTGTTTTTT.